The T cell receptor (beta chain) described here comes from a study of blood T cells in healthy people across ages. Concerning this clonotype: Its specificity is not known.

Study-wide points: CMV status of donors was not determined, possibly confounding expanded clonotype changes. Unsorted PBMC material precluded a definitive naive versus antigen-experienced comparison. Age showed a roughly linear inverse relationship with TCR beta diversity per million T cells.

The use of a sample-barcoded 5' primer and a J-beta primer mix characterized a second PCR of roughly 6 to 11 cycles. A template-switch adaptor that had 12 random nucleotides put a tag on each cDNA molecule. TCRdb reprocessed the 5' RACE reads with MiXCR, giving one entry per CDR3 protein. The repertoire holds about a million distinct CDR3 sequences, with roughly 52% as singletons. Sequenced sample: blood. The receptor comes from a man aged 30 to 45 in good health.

The DNA for the CDR3 is TGTGCCAGCACCATGGGGGGGCTAAGCAATCAGCCCCAGCATTTT. Encoded protein: CASTMGGLSNQPQHF. V usage is TRBV12-3 or TRBV12-4 and J usage is TRBJ1-5; a weak D match, TRBD1 (6 bases). Trimming shortened V by 7 bases and J by 1 base, and 14 bases separated the two germline ends. CDR3 size: 15 residues.